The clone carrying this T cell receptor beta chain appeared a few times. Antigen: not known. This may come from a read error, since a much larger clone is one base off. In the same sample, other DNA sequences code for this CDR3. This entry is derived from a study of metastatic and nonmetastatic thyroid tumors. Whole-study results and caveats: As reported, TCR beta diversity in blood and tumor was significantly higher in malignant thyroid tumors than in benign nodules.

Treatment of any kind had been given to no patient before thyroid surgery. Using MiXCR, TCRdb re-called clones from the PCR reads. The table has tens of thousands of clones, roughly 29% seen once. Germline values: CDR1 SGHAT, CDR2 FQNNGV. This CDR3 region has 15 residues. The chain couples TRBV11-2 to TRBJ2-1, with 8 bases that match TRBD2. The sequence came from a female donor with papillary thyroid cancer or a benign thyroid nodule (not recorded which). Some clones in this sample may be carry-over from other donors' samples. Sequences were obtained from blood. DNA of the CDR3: TGTGCCGGCAGCCCTCTAGCGGGTGAATACAATGAGCAGTTCTTC. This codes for CAGSPLAGEYNEQFF.